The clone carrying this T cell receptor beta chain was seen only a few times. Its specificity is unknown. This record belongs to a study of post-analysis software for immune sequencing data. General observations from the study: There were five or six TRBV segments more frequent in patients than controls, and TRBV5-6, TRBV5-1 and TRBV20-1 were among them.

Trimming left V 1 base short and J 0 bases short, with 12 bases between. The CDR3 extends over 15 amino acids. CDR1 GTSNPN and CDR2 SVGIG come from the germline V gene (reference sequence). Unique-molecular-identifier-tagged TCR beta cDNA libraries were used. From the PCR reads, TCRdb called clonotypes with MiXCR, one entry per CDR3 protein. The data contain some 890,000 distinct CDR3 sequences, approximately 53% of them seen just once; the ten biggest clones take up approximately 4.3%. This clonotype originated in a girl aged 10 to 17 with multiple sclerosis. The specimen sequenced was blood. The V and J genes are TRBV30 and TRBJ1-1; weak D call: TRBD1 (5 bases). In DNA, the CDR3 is TGTGCCTGGAGTGGGGGCAGGGTTATGAACACTGAAGCTTTCTTT. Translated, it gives CAWSGGRVMNTEAFF. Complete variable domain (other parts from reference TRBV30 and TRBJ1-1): SQTIHQWPATLVQPVGSPLSLECTVEGTSNPNLYWYRQAAGRGLQLLFYSVGIGQISSEVPQNLSASRPQDRQFILSSKKLLLSDSGFYLCAWSGGRVMNTEAFFGQGTRLTVV.